The T cell receptor (beta chain) described here comes from a study of T cells after yellow fever vaccination. Study results and limitations: The secondary response was weaker but peaked faster, day 5 versus 15. Booster samples showed a return of most primary-vaccination clones (about 96% CD4, over 70% CD8). Only a small proportion of the clonotypes turned up in both the CD4 and the CD8 compartments, likely arising from convergent recombination.

A 5'RACE template-switching step, the method used to make TCR cDNA, added a universal primer site and UMIs. MiXCR, applied by TCRdb to the 5' RACE reads, yields one record per CDR3 protein. The table includes hundreds of thousands of distinct CDR3 sequences, 8.7% detected once. The CDR3 runs 14 residues. The germline gives CDR1 SEHNR, CDR2 FQNEAQ (reference sequence). The V end lost 3 bases, the J end lost 2 bases, and 11 bases lay between the germline ends. This clonotype was detected a few times. Its antigen remains unidentified. This clonotype was sampled from a man younger than 35 who received the YFV17D yellow fever vaccine. Sequenced material: PBMCs, taken on the day of the first yellow fever vaccination. The J gene is TRBJ2-7, the V gene TRBV7-9; D gene uncertain. CDR3 DNA: TGTGCCAGCAGCTTTTCAACCTCCCCCTACGAGCAGTACTTC. Encoded protein: CASSFSTSPYEQYF.